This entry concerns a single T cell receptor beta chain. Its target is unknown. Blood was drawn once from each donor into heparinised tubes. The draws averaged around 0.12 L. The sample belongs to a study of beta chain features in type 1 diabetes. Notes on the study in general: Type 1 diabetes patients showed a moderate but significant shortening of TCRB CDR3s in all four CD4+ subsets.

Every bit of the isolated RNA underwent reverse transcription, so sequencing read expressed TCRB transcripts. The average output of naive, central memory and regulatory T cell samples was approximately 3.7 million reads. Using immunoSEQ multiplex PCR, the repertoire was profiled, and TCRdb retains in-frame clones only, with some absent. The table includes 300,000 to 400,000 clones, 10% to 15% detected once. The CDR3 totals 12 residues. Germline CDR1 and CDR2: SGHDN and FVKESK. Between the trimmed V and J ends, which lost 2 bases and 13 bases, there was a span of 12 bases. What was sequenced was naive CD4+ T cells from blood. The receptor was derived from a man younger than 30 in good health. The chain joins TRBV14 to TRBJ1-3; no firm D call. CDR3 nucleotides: TGTGCCAGCAGCCAATCGGGGTGGCCGATATATTTT. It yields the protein CASSQSGWPIYF.